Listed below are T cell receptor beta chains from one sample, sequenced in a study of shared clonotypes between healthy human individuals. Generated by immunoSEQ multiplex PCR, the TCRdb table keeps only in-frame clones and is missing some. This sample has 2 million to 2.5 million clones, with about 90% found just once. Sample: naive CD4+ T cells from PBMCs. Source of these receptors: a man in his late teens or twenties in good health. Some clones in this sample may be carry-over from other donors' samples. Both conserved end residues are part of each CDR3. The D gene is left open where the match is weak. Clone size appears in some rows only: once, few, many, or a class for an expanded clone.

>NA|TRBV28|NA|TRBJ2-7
TGTGCCAGCAGTTTGGGCAGGGCTTGGGAGCAGTACTTC
CASSLGRAWEQYF
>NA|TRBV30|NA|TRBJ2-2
TGTGCCTGGATAATCGGGCGGAGAAGGACCGGGGAGCTGTTTTTT
CAWIIGRRRTGELFF
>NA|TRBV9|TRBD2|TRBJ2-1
TGTGCCAGCAGCCCCCGGGGGGACGGTGTTATCAATGAGCAGTTCTTC
CASSPRGDGVINEQFF
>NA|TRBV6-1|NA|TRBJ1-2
TGTGCCAGCAGTGAAATGAGTAGTCGGGGAGGCTACACCTTC
CASSEMSSRGGYTF
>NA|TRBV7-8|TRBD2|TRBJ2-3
TGTGCCAGCAGAACGCCCCTACTAGCGGGAGGGTCCGAGGGCACAGATACGCAGTATTTT
CASRTPLLAGGSEGTDTQYF
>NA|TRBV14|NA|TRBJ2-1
TGTGCCAGCAGCCAAAGGGGGGGTCCAGAGGGATACAATGAGCAGTTCTTC
CASSQRGGPEGYNEQFF
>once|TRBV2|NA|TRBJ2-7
TGTGCCAGCATGCGGACCCACACCACCTACGAGCAGTACTTC
CASMRTHTTYEQYF
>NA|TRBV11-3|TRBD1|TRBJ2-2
TGTGCCAGCAGCCCCACAGGGGTGGCCGGGGAGCTGTTTTTT
CASSPTGVAGELFF
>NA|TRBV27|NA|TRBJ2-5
TGTGCCAGCAGCTTCCCAGAGACCCAGTACTTC
CASSFPETQYF
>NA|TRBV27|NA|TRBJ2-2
TGTGCCAGCAGCCGCGTTAAGGAGGAGCTGTTTTTT
CASSRVKEELFF
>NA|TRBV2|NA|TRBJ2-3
TGTGCCAGCAAAAGGCAGGGCACGGGCGATACGCAGTATTTT
CASKRQGTGDTQYF
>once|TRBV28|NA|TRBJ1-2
TGTGCCAGCAGTCCCCCGACAGTGTATGGCTACACCTTC
CASSPPTVYGYTF
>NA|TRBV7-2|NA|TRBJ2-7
TGTGCCAGCAGCTTAGGGGCTAGTGGGTCCTACGAGCAGTACTTC
CASSLGASGSYEQYF
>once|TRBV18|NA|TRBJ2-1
TGTGCCAGCTCACCGGACCTAGCGACCTACAATGAGCAGTTCTTC
CASSPDLATYNEQFF
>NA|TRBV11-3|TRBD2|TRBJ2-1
TGTGCCAGCAGCTTCCGAAGCTTGGCTAGCGGGAAAAATGAGCAGTTCTTC
CASSFRSLASGKNEQFF
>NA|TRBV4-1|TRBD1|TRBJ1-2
TGCGCCAGCAGCCAAGGAGGGGGCGGCTATGGCTACACCTTC
CASSQGGGGYGYTF
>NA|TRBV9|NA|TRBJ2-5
TGTGCCAGCAGCGTGAGGCTTCAAGAGACCCAGTACTTC
CASSVRLQETQYF
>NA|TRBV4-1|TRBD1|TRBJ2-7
TGCGCCAGCAGCCCCGACAGGGGAGAGGAACACGAGCAGTACTTC
CASSPDRGEEHEQYF
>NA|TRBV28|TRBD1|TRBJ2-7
TGTGCCAGCAGTACCCCGAGGACAGGGGACTACGAGCAGTACTTC
CASSTPRTGDYEQYF
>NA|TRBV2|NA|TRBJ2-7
TGTGCCAGCAGCCTACTGGGACCGGGTTCCCACGAGCAGTACTTC
CASSLLGPGSHEQYF
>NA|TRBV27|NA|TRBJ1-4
TGTGCCAGCGCCGACCGGACCTTTAATGAAAAACTGTTTTTT
CASADRTFNEKLFF
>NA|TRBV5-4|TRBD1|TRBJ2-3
TGTGCCAGCAGCACTTCGACAGGGGCTACAGATACGCAGTATTTT
CASSTSTGATDTQYF
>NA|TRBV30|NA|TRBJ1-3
TGTGCCTGGAGTGTATCCCCAGGGGCACTTTTAGGTGGAAACACCATATATTTT
CAWSVSPGALLGGNTIYF
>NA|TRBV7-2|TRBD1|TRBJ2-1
TGTGCCAGCAGCCTGACAGGGGCTGGGAATGAGCAGTTCTTC
CASSLTGAGNEQFF
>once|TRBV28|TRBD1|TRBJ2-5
TGTGCCAGCAGCTCCGGACAGGAGAGAGAGACCCAGTACTTC
CASSSGQERETQYF
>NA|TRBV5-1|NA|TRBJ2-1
TGCGCCAGCAGCTTGGGGGCAAATTACAATGAGCAGTTCTTC
CASSLGANYNEQFF
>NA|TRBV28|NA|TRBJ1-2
TGTGCCAGCAGTGAGGGAGGGGAGGCGAACTATGGCTACACCTTC
CASSEGGEANYGYTF
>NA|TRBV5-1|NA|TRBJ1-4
TGCGCCAGCAGCTCGCAGGTTTCTGCAACTAATGAAAAACTGTTTTTT
CASSSQVSATNEKLFF
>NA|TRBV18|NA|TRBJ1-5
TGTGCCAGCTCACCACCCGGGAACCTCAATCAGCCCCAGCATTTT
CASSPPGNLNQPQHF
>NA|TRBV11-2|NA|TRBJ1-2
TGTGCCAGCAGCTTAGGCAGAAGGGCCTATGGCTACACCTTC
CASSLGRRAYGYTF
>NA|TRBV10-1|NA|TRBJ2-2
TGCGCCAGCAGGAGAGGCGCGAACACCGGGGAGCTGTTTTTT
CASRRGANTGELFF
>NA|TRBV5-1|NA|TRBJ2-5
TGCGCCAGCAGCTTGATCGGGGTAGGTCGTGGAGAGACCCAGTACTTC
CASSLIGVGRGETQYF
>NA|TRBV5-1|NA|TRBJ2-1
TGCGCCAGCAGCTTGATGGGCGGGACCAATGAGCAGTTCTTC
CASSLMGGTNEQFF
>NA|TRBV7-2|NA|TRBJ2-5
TGTGCCAGCAGCTTAGTCCGGACCCAAGAGACCCAGTACTTC
CASSLVRTQETQYF
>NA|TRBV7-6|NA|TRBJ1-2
TGTGCCAGCAGCTTAGCCCGTCTTTCCGCACAGGCCTATTTATCTAACTATGGCTACACCTTC
CASSLARLSAQAYLSNYGYTF
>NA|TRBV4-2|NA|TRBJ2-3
TGTGCCAGCAGCCAAGATCTTATGTTCGCGGGCACAGATACGCAGTATTTT
CASSQDLMFAGTDTQYF
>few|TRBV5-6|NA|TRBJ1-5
TGTGCCAGCAGCTGGGGTGGGACGAATCAGCCCCAGCATTTT
CASSWGGTNQPQHF
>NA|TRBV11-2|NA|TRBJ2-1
TGTGCCAGCAGCTTAGATCTAGCGTTTCGGTTCTTC
CASSLDLAFRFF
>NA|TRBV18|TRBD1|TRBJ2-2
TGTGCCAGCTCACCCAGACAGGGTCTGAACACCGGGGAGCTGTTTTTT
CASSPRQGLNTGELFF
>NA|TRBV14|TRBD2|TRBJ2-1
TGTGCCAGCAGCCACGGGGGGAAATGGCGGGAGGCTAATGAGCAGTTCTTC
CASSHGGKWREANEQFF
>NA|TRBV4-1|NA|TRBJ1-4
TGCGCCAGCAGCCAAGTTGCGGGAGAAAAACTGTTTTTT
CASSQVAGEKLFF
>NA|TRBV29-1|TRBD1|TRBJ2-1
TGCAGCGTCGCATGGGACAGCTACAATGAGCAGTTCTTC
CSVAWDSYNEQFF
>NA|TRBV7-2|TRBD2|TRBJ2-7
TGTGCCAGCAGCCCGGGTAGCGGGATCTCCTACGAGCAGTACTTC
CASSPGSGISYEQYF
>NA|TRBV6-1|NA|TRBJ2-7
TGTGCCAGCGTGAGCTCCTACGAGCAGTACTTC
CASVSSYEQYF
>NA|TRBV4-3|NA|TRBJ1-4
TGCGCCAGCACCCGCGGGGTGGCAAGAAATGAAAAACTGTTTTTT
CASTRGVARNEKLFF
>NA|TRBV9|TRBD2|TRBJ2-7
TGTGCCAGCAGCGTAGATAGAGCGGGAGTCCACGAGCAGTACTTC
CASSVDRAGVHEQYF
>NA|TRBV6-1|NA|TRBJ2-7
TGTGCCAGCAGTGAAATTCGGCAGAGTACCTACGAGCAGTACTTC
CASSEIRQSTYEQYF